The next 23 T cell receptor beta chains were all read from a single sample in a study of T cells in Graves' hyperthyroidism and ophthalmopathy. Using RNA transcripts as the source, TCR beta CDR3 regions were amplified. HTBI primers were employed in a first-round RT-PCR of the TCR CDR3. MiXCR was run by TCRdb on the multiplex PCR reads, yielding one entry per CDR3 protein. The data show some 400,000 distinct CDR3 sequences, roughly 12% seen once. The sequenced sample was blood. These receptors all come from a man in his thirties or forties with Graves' hyperthyroidism that later progressed to Graves' ophthalmopathy.

This clonotype has only one observation. J is TRBJ1-5 and V is TRBV12-5; unclear D gene. Germline CDR1 reads LGHNT; CDR2 reads FRNRAP. The CDR3 consists of 15 residues. Trimming cost V 4 bases and J 7 bases, with 17 bases left between them. The CDR3 DNA sequence: TGTGCTAGTGGTTCTAACACCGAGTTGAGACAGCCCCAGCATTTT. Protein product: CASGSNTELRQPQHF.

This clonotype was counted ten times or more. The chain links TRBV20-1 to TRBJ1-2, with TRBD1 identical over 8 bases. The CDR3 totals 13 residues. The V gene end was trimmed by 7 bases and the J gene end by 5 bases; junction bases not matched to a gene: 9. Germline CDR1 reads DFQATT; CDR2 reads SNEGSKA (reference sequence). The DNA of the CDR3 is TGCAGTGTCCCAACCGGGACAGGTTATGGCTACACCTTC. This codes for CSVPTGTGYGYTF.

The V call is TRBV12-5, the J call TRBJ2-2, with D perhaps TRBD2 (5 bases). The V end lost 5 bases, the J end lost 3 bases, and 10 bases lay between the germline ends. This CDR3 has 14 residues. Per germline, CDR1 LGHNT and CDR2 FRNRAP. The chain's CDR3 is CASGPPGYTGELFF. CDR3 bases: TGTGCTAGTGGTCCTCCGGGGTACACCGGGGAGCTGTTTTTT.

The table lists this clonotype with a few counts. This sequence joins TRBV4-1 and TRBJ1-5; no reliable D call. The V end was cut by 1 base, the J end by 9 bases, with 13 bases between. The CDR3 loop spans 14 amino acids. Germline V gene lookup returns CDR1 MGHRA and CDR2 YSYEKL. In DNA form, the CDR3 reads TGCGCCAGCAGCCAAGTGGCATTCGGATCGCCCCAGCATTTT. Translating it yields CASSQVAFGSPQHF.

This clonotype was counted ten times or more. The chain uses TRBV2 and TRBJ2-1, with a weak D call TRBD1 (5 bases). Deletions cut 2 bases from V and 1 base from J, with 9 bases between. The CDR3 is made up of 15 amino acids. Germline V lookup: CDR1 SNHLY, CDR2 FYNNEI. CDR3 sequence (DNA): TGTGCCAGCAGTGAAAAGGCAGGGTCCTACAATGAGCAGTTCTTC. Amino acids: CASSEKAGSYNEQFF.

This clonotype was seen ten or more times. The gene calls are TRBV6-1 and TRBJ2-7; 10 nucleotides agree with TRBD2. Germline CDR1 is MNHNS and CDR2 is SASEGT. The ends lost 6 bases at V and 3 bases at J; junction bases unmatched: 8. This CDR3 is 15 amino acids long. The CDR3: CASRPGLAESYEQYF. CDR3 coding DNA: TGTGCCAGCAGACCCGGACTAGCGGAGAGCTACGAGCAGTACTTC.

This clonotype was detected many times. The chain couples TRBV7-8 to TRBJ1-5, with 7 bases lining up with TRBD1. The germline gives CDR1 SGHVS, CDR2 FQNEAQ. J lost 2 bases, V lost 5 bases, and 6 bases had no gene match. The CDR3 is 15 amino acids. The CDR3 loop is CASSPRTGRNQPQHF. The CDR3 nucleotides are TGTGCCAGCAGCCCGAGGACAGGACGCAATCAGCCCCAGCATTTT.

This clonotype was seen a handful of times. V and J are TRBV7-6 and TRBJ2-7, with 12 bases that match TRBD1. V gave up 4 bases and J gave up 6 bases; unmatched junction bases: 7. Per germline, CDR1 SGHVS and CDR2 FNYEAQ. The CDR3 runs 15 residues. The CDR3 protein is CASSSDGTGGFEQYF. CDR3 DNA: TGTGCCAGCAGCTCTGATGGGACAGGGGGCTTCGAGCAGTACTTC. Together with reference TRBV7-6 and TRBJ2-7, the CDR3 gives the full variable domain: GAGVSQSPRYKVTKRGQDVALRCDPISGHVSLYWYRQALGQGPEFLTYFNYEAQQDKSGLPNDRFSAERPEGSISTLTIQRTEQRDSAMYRCASSSDGTGGFEQYFGPGTRLTVT.

This clonotype has a count of ten or more. The J gene is TRBJ2-1, the V gene TRBV3-1; tentative D call: TRBD2 (6 bases). This CDR3 comprises 16 residues. Per germline, CDR1 LGHDT and CDR2 YNNKEL (reference sequence). V lost 0 bases and J lost 1, with 10 bases in between. The CDR3 loop is CASSQEELASYNEQFF. CDR3 DNA: TGTGCCAGCAGCCAAGAGGAACTAGCTTCCTACAATGAGCAGTTCTTC.

This clonotype showed up just a few times. V is TRBV12-3 or TRBV12-4 and J is TRBJ1-6; 7 nucleotides agree with TRBD1. The CDR3 has 15 residues. The J segment lost 4 bases and the V segment lost 6 bases, leaving 6 bases of the junction unmatched. The CDR3 nucleotides are TGTGCCAGCAGACCGGGACAGAGATATAATTCACCCCTCCACTTT. Amino acids: CASRPGQRYNSPLHF.

In its sample, this clonotype was seen many times. The rearrangement uses TRBV6-2 or TRBV6-3 and TRBJ2-7, with D perhaps TRBD2 (5 bases). CDR3 length: 14 amino acids. CDR1 MNHEY and CDR2 SVGEGT come from the germline V gene. The V and J ends lost 4 bases and 5 bases respectively, with 15 bases between them. For the CDR3, the DNA is TGTGCCAGCAGTTCCTGGGCGGGTTTCAACGAGCAGTACTTC. This encodes CASSSWAGFNEQYF.

This clonotype turned up a few times. The rearrangement uses TRBV20-1 and TRBJ2-3, with D maybe TRBD1 (6 bases). Germline CDR1 and CDR2: DFQATT and SNEGSKA (reference sequence). This CDR3 has 13 residues. V was cut by 6 bases and J by 6 bases, with 16 bases left in between. The CDR3 region is CSAVDSQEDTQYF. The CDR3 DNA is TGCAGTGCCGTGGACAGCCAGGAGGATACGCAGTATTTT.

The chain employs TRBV5-5 and TRBJ1-1; D is uncertain. Germline CDR1 SGHKS, CDR2 YYEKEE (reference sequence). The CDR3 runs 16 residues. V was shortened by 0 bases and J by 1 base, with 13 bases between the two germline ends. CDR3 residues: CASSLELLVTNTEAFF. The CDR3 nucleotides are TGTGCCAGCAGCTTGGAATTGCTGGTGACGAACACTGAAGCTTTCTTT.

This clonotype was counted a few times. The V call is TRBV5-4, the J call TRBJ1-6; 10 bases agree with TRBD1. Germline CDR1 and CDR2: SGHNT and YYREEE (reference sequence). The V segment lost 3 bases and the J segment 13 bases; nucleotides outside the gene matches: 13. The CDR3 length is 16 residues. CDR3 loop: CASSSALGTGAFPLHF. CDR3 DNA: TGTGCCAGCAGCTCCGCTCTCGGGACAGGGGCTTTCCCCCTCCACTTT. Filled out from reference TRBV5-4 and TRBJ1-6, the complete variable domain reads ETGVTQSPTHLIKTRGQQVTLRCSSQSGHNTVSWYQQALGQGPQFIFQYYREEENGRGNFPPRFSGLQFPNYSSELNVNALELDDSALYLCASSSALGTGAFPLHFGNGTRLTVT.

CDR3 nucleotide sequence: TGTGCCAGCAGCCCTTGGGGGAGATACTCCTACAATGAGCAGTTCTTC. This codes for CASSPWGRYSYNEQFF. The chain combines TRBV7-6 with TRBJ2-1; D possibly matches TRBD1 or TRBD2 (5 bases each). The germline V gene has CDR1 SGHVS and CDR2 FNYEAQ. The V end lost 5 bases, the J end lost 0 bases, and 14 bases lay between the germline ends. CDR3 length: 16 amino acids.

At least ten counts were recorded for this clonotype. J is TRBJ2-1 and V is TRBV28; D tentatively reads TRBD1 or TRBD2 (5 bases each). The CDR3 sequence is 12 residues long. V lost 7 bases, J lost 6 bases, and 10 bases lay in between. Germline lookup yields CDR1 MDHEN and CDR2 SYDVKM. The CDR3 coding sequence is TGTGCCAGCAAGTGGGGGACCAATGAGCAGTTCTTC. It encodes CASKWGTNEQFF.

The CDR3 nucleotides are TGCGCCAGCAGCGGAACGGACGGACCTCTAAGGGGCTACACCTTC. It yields the protein CASSGTDGPLRGYTF. The chain has TRBV5-1 and TRBJ1-2, with D unresolved. Germline lookup yields CDR1 SGHRS and CDR2 YFSETQ. This CDR3 contains 15 residues. Trimming removed 4 bases at V and 8 bases at J, with 21 bases between.

This clonotype was counted between two and nine times. The chain recombines TRBV3-1 with TRBJ2-3; TRBD2 aligns across 9 bases. The CDR3 has 16 residues. Unmatched junction bases numbered 10, after V lost 3 bases and J lost 6 bases. CDR1 is LGHDT and CDR2 is YNNKEL in the germline V gene (reference sequence). CDR3 in DNA: TGTGCCAGCAGCCAGAGAGCGGGGGGCTTCCGGGATACGCAGTATTTT. It yields the protein CASSQRAGGFRDTQYF.

This clonotype has more than one count but fewer than ten. The genes are TRBV9 and TRBJ1-2, with a weak D call TRBD1 (5 bases). CDR1 and CDR2 (germline): SGDLS, YYNGEE. The CDR3 consists of 14 residues. V was pared by 4 bases and J by 1 base, with 11 bases between. CDR3 DNA: TGTGCCAGCAGCCCAGGGAGGATTAACTATGGCTACACCTTC. It codes for CASSPGRINYGYTF.

This clonotype was observed a few times. This CDR3 is CASSNTLNTEAFF. In nucleotides, the CDR3 is TGTGCCAGTAGTAACACGTTGAACACTGAAGCTTTCTTT. The genes are TRBV19 and TRBJ1-1; no clear D. The CDR3 is 13 amino acids. In germline, CDR1 is LNHDA, CDR2 SQIVND (reference sequence). Trimming pared 4 bases from V and 0 bases from J, leaving 6 bases between.

The rearrangement joins TRBV14 to TRBJ1-4; TRBD1 matches at 12 bases. This CDR3 is built from 15 residues. Trimming removed 4 bases from V and 8 bases from J; junction bases left unmatched: 5. Germline V lookup: CDR1 SGHDN, CDR2 FVKESK. The CDR3 loop is CASSPRDRGREKLFF. The CDR3 nucleotides read TGTGCCAGCAGCCCCCGGGACAGGGGGCGAGAAAAACTGTTTTTT.

This clonotype was observed at least ten times. This sequence joins TRBV28 and TRBJ2-7; possibly TRBD2 for D (6 bases). Germline CDR1 is MDHEN and CDR2 is SYDVKM. Trimming took 3 bases from V and 4 from J, leaving 10 bases between them. The CDR3 spans 13 residues. CDR3 nucleotides: TGTGCCAGCAGTTTGGAGGGTCTATACGAGCAGTACTTC. Its translation: CASSLEGLYEQYF.

This clonotype has at least ten counts. The CDR3 here is CASSLGNRLLNTEAFF. The DNA of the CDR3 is TGCGCCAGCAGCCTCGGCAACAGGTTATTGAACACTGAAGCTTTCTTT. The chain links TRBV5-1 to TRBJ1-1, with a tentative D call TRBD1 (5 bases). Trimming took 4 bases from V and 0 from J, leaving 16 bases between them. The CDR3 contains 16 residues. The germline V gene has CDR1 SGHRS and CDR2 YFSETQ.